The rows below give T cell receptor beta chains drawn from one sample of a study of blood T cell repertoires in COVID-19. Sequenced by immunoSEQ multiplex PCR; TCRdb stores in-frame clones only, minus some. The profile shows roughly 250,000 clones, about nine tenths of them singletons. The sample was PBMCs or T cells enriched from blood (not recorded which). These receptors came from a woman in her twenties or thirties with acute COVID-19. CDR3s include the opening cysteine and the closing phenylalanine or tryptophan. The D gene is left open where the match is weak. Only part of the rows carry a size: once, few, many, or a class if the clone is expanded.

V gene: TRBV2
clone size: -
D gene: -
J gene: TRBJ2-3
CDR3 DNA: TGTGCCATTCGGGACTCACTACCAGATACGCAGTATTTT
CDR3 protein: CAIRDSLPDTQYF

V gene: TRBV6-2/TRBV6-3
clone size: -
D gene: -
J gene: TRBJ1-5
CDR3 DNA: TGTGCCAGCAGTTACACCAGGGTCAATCAGCCCCAGCATTTT
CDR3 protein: CASSYTRVNQPQHF

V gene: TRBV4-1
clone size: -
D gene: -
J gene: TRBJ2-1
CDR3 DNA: TGCGCCAGCAGCCAAGATTCGATATTCGGTGAGCAGTTCTTC
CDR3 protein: CASSQDSIFGEQFF

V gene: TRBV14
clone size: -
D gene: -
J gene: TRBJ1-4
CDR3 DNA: TGTGCCAGCAGCCAAGAACCGGGACTCCCTAATGAAAAACTGTTTTTT
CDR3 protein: CASSQEPGLPNEKLFF

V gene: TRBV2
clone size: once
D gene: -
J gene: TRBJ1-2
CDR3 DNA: TGTGCCAGCAGCCGGACAGATCGATATGGCTACACCTTC
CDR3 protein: CASSRTDRYGYTF

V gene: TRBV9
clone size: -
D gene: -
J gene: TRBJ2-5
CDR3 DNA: TGTGCCAGCAGCGTAGATCCGTTGGGGGGGGCCTCAGAGACCCAGTACTTC
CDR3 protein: CASSVDPLGGASETQYF

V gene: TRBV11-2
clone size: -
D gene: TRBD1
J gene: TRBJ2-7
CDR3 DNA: TGTGCCAGCAGCTTAGGGACAGGCTACTACGAGCAGTACTTC
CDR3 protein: CASSLGTGYYEQYF

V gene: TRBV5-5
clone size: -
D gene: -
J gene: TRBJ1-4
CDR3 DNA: TGTGCCAGCAGCTTGGATCTTGAAAAACTGTTTTTT
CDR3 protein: CASSLDLEKLFF

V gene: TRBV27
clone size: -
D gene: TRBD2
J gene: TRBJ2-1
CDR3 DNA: TGTGCCAGCAGTTTGGGACTAGCGGGAACCGTAAATGAGCAGTTCTTC
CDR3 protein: CASSLGLAGTVNEQFF

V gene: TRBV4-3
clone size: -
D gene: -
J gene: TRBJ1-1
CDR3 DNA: TGCGCCAGCAGCCAAGCTAGGAGAAACACTGAAGCTTTCTTT
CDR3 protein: CASSQARRNTEAFF

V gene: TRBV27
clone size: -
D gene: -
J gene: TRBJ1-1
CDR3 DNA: TGTGCCAGCAGTTGGGCAGATAGTAATACTGAAGCTTTCTTT
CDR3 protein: CASSWADSNTEAFF

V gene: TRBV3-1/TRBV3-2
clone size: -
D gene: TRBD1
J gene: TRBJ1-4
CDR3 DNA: TGTGCCAGCCGAACCGGGACAGGGGCTGAAAAACTGTTTTTT
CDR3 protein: CASRTGTGAEKLFF

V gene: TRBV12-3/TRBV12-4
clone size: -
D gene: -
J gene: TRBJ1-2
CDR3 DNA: TGTGCCAGCAGTTTCGGGGGAGCCTATGGCTACACCTTC
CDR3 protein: CASSFGGAYGYTF

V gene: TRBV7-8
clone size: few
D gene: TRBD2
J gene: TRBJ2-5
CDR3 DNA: TGTGCCAGCAGCGGACGGACTAGCGGGGGACAAGAGACCCAGTACTTC
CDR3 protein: CASSGRTSGGQETQYF

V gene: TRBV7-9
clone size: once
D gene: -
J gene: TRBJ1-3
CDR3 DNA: TGTGCCAGCAGCTTACCCGGGAAGGCGGGAAACACCATATATTTT
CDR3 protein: CASSLPGKAGNTIYF

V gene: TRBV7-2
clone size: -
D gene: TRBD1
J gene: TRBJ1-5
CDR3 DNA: TGTGCCAGCAGCTTAGGACAGGGGCATCAGCCCCAGCATTTT
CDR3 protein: CASSLGQGHQPQHF

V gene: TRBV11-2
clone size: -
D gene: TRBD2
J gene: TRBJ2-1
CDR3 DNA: TGTGCCAGCAGCTTAGGGGCGGGGGGTTCTAGCTCCTACAATGAGCAGTTCTTC
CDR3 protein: CASSLGAGGSSSYNEQFF

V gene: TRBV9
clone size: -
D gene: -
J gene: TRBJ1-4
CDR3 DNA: TGTGCCAGCAGCCCCCGGGATGGAGAAAAACTGTTTTTT
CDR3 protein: CASSPRDGEKLFF

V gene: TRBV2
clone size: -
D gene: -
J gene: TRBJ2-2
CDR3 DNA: TGTGCCAGCATCAGGGATGCGAACACCGGGGAGCTGTTTTTT
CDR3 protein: CASIRDANTGELFF

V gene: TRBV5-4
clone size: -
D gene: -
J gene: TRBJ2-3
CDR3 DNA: TGTGCCAGCCACACGTCCCCAGATACGCAGTATTTT
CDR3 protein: CASHTSPDTQYF

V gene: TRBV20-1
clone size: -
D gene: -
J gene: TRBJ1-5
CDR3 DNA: TGCAGTGCTAGGGGGGGACAGCCCCAGCATTTT
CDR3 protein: CSARGGQPQHF

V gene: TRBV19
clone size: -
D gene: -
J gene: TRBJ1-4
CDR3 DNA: TGTGCCAGTAGCCGGCCTGGTGCAGGGGATCGGGAAAAACTGTTTTTT
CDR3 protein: CASSRPGAGDREKLFF

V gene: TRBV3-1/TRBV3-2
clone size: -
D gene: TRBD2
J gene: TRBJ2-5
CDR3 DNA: TGTGCCAGCAGCCCCTCCGGGACTAGCCTCCGGACCCAGTACTTC
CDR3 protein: CASSPSGTSLRTQYF

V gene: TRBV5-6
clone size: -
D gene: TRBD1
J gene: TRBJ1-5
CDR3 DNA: TGTGCCAGCAGCAGCGCAGGACAGGTGAACAATCAGCCCCAGCATTTT
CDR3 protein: CASSSAGQVNNQPQHF

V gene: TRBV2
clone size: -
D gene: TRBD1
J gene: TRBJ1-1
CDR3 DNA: TGTGCCAGCAGTCGACAGGGGGCGGGCACTGAAGCTTTCTTT
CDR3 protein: CASSRQGAGTEAFF

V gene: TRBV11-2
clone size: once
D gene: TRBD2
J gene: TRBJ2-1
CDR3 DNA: TGTGCCAGCAGCATAACGACTAGCGGGGGAAATGAGCAGTTCTTC
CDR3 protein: CASSITTSGGNEQFF

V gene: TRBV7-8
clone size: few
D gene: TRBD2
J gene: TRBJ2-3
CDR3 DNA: TGTGCCAGCAGCCCGTTACTAGCGGGGACGAACACAGATACGCAGTATTTT
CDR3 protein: CASSPLLAGTNTDTQYF

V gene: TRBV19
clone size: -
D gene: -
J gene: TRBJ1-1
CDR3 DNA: TGTGCCAGTAGTAAGCAGGGAACTGAAGCTTTCTTT
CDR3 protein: CASSKQGTEAFF

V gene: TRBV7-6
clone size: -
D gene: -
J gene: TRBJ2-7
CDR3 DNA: TGTGCCAGCAGCCCTGACATTGGGAGTCGGGCCCGCGCCCTTGAGCAGTACTTC
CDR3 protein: CASSPDIGSRARALEQYF

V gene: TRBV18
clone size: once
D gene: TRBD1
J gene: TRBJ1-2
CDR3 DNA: TGTGCCAGCTCACGGGGACAGGGGGAAAATGGCTACACCTTC
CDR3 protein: CASSRGQGENGYTF

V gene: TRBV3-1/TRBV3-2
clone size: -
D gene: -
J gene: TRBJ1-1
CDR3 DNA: TGTGCCAGCAGCCAGGATAGAGCGGGGGGTAACACTGAAGCTTTCTTT
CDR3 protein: CASSQDRAGGNTEAFF

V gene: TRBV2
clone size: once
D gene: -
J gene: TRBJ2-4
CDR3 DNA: TGTGCCAGCAGCTCATTGGACAGCTCGTGGTTC
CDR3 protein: CASSSLDSSWF

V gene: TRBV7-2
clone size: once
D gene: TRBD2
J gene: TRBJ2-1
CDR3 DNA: TGTGCCAGCAGCTTAAGCCTACTAGCGGGTTACAATGAGCAGTTCTTC
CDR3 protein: CASSLSLLAGYNEQFF

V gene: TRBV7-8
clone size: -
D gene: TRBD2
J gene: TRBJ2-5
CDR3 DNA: TGTGCCAGCAGCCCAGGGACTAGCGGGAGATGGGAGACCCAGTACTTC
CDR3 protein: CASSPGTSGRWETQYF

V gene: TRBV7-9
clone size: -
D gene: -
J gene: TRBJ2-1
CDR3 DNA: TGTGCCAGCAGCCCGAGGACATACAGTGAGCAGTTCTTC
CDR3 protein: CASSPRTYSEQFF

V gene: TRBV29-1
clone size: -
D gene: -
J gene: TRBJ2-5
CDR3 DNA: TGCAGCGCCGAACCTGGAGGAGAGACCCAGTACTTC
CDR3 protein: CSAEPGGETQYF

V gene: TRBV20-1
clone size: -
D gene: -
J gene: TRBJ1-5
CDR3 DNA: TGCAGTGCTAGTCGGGGGGGACGGAATCAGCCCCAGCATTTT
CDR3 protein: CSASRGGRNQPQHF

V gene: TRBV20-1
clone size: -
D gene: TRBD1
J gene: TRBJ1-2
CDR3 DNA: TGCAGTGCTTCCGGACAGGGCGGCTACACCTTC
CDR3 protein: CSASGQGGYTF

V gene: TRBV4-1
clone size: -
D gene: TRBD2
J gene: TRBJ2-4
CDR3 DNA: TGCGCCAGCAGCCAATTGGGCGGGACTAGGGGGGACATTCAGTACTTC
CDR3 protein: CASSQLGGTRGDIQYF

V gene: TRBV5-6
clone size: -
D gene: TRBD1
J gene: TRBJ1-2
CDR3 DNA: TGTGCCAGCAGCCCGGGACAGTCTAACTATGGCTACACCTTC
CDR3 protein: CASSPGQSNYGYTF

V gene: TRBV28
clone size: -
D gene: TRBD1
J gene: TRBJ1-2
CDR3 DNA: TGTGCCAGCAGTTTGTCGTCCGGAGTCTTCGGGCAGGGGGCCTATGGCTACACCTTC
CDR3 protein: CASSLSSGVFGQGAYGYTF

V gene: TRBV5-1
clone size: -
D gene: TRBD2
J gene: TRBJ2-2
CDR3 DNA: TGCGCCAGCAGCTTGGTGATGGTTGCGGGAGGCCGTCCCGGGGAGCTGTTTTTT
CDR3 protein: CASSLVMVAGGRPGELFF

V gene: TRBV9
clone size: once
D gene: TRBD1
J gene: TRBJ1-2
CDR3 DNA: TGTGCCAGCAGCGCCTGGGACAGGGAGGATGGCTACACCTTC
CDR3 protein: CASSAWDREDGYTF

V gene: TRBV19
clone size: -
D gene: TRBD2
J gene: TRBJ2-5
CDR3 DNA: TGTGCCAGTAGTATAGGAGCGGGAGCCCCTACACAAGAGACCCAGTACTTC
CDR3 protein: CASSIGAGAPTQETQYF